These 25 T cell receptor beta chains share one sample of origin, sequenced in a study of spatial heterogeneity in lung cancer. MiXCR was run by TCRdb on the 5' RACE reads, yielding one entry per CDR3 protein. The table includes about 78,000 distinct CDR3 sequences, about 8% detected once. Regarding time point: sample taken at primary tumor resection. The sequencing used PBMCs, collected at surgery. Receptors originate from a male donor with early-stage non-small cell lung cancer.

The chain is built from TRBV6-1 and TRBJ1-1; D remains unclear. This CDR3 is built from 17 residues. The ends were cut back, 7 bases at V and 2 bases at J, with 23 bases in the middle. Germline V gene lookup returns CDR1 MNHNS and CDR2 SASEGT. CDR3: CASTPPVRARLNTEAFF. CDR3 DNA sequence: TGTGCCAGCACCCCCCCCGTTAGGGCCCGCCTCAACACTGAAGCTTTCTTT.

This clonotype came up many times. The V and J genes are TRBV25-1 and TRBJ1-5; no definite D call. The CDR3 loop spans 13 amino acids. Trimming left V 1 base short and J 6 bases short, with 7 bases between. Germline V gene data show CDR1 as MGHDK and CDR2 as SYGVNS. The CDR3 DNA is TGTGCCAGCAGTGAATGGGCGGGTCAGCCCCAGCATTTT. It translates to CASSEWAGQPQHF.

The rearrangement joins TRBV7-2 to TRBJ2-7, with 8 positions matching TRBD2. V shed 5 bases and J 5 bases; nucleotides not matched to a gene: 11. The CDR3 contains 15 residues. The germline CDR1 and CDR2 sequences are SGHTA and FQGNSA. The CDR3 DNA follows: TGTGCCAGCAGCCCCGTCGGGACTAGAAGCCACGAGCAGTACTTC. Translated: CASSPVGTRSHEQYF.

This clonotype was observed a few times. A much larger clone is a single base away; this may be a read error. The chain employs TRBV29-1 and TRBJ2-3, with D perhaps matching TRBD1 (6 bases). CDR3 size: 13 residues. Germline V gene lookup returns CDR1 SQVTM and CDR2 ANQGSEA. CDR3 nucleotide sequence: TGCATCGTTACAGGGTTTAGCCCAGATACGCAGTATTTT. This codes for CIVTGFSPDTQYF.

There are many counts of this clonotype. The chain employs TRBV4-1 and TRBJ2-1, with TRBD2 as a possible D gene (6 bases). The germline V and J ends were trimmed by 4 bases and 4 bases, with 17 bases remaining between them. Germline lookup yields CDR1 MGHRA and CDR2 YSYEKL. This CDR3 is built from 16 residues. The CDR3 is CASSPPSSATYNEQFF. The DNA for the CDR3 is TGCGCCAGCAGCCCCCCTTCTAGCGCTACGTACAATGAGCAGTTCTTC.

This clonotype has ten or more counts. The chain has TRBV7-9 and TRBJ2-7, with D uncertain. The V and J ends lost 2 bases and 2 bases respectively, with 1 base between them. Looked up from germline, CDR1 is SEHNR and CDR2 is FQNEAQ (reference sequence). The CDR3 consists of 11 residues. The CDR3, as DNA: TGTGCCAGCAGCTTAACCTACGAGCAGTACTTC. Its translation: CASSLTYEQYF.

In this sample, this clonotype turned up many times. The rearrangement uses TRBV20-1 and TRBJ2-1; 9 bases line up with TRBD2. Unmatched junction bases numbered 13, after V lost 0 bases and J lost 10 bases. CDR3 length: 16 amino acids. Per germline, CDR1 DFQATT and CDR2 SNEGSKA (reference sequence). The CDR3 nucleotides read TGCAGTGCTAGAGATCCATCCGCGGGAGGGATTGGAGAGCAGTTCTTC. Amino acid sequence: CSARDPSAGGIGEQFF.

The sample holds many counts of this clonotype. The chain couples TRBV13 to TRBJ1-5; D possibly corresponds to TRBD1 (5 bases). V was cut by 0 bases and J by 2 bases, with 8 bases left in between. CDR1 and CDR2 (germline): PRHDT, FYEKMQ (reference sequence). The CDR3 extends over 15 amino acids. The CDR3: CASSLGGGGNQPQHF. Here the CDR3 DNA reads TGTGCCAGCAGCTTAGGTGGGGGTGGCAATCAGCCCCAGCATTTT.

This clonotype was seen at least ten times. CDR3 bases: TGTGCCAGCAGCCCTGGACAGGACACTGAAGCTTTCTTT. Its translation: CASSPGQDTEAFF. This chain connects TRBV9 to TRBJ1-1; 7 nucleotides align to TRBD1. V lost 4 bases to trimming and J lost 3 bases; unmatched junction nucleotides: 3. The germline V gene has CDR1 SGDLS and CDR2 YYNGEE. This CDR3 spans 13 amino acids.

This clonotype was picked up a small number of times. The chain is built from TRBV20-1 and TRBJ2-5, with 10 bases aligning to TRBD1. The CDR3 loop spans 15 amino acids. The trim removed 3 bases at V and 5 bases at J, leaving 9 bases unmatched. Germline V gene sequence: CDR1 DFQATT, CDR2 SNEGSKA (reference sequence). CDR3 protein: CSASSPGQGLETQYF. CDR3 bases: TGCAGTGCTAGTTCCCCGGGACAGGGGTTGGAGACCCAGTACTTC.

This clonotype was picked up a small number of times. J is TRBJ2-1 and V is TRBV5-6; D ambiguous. CDR3 length: 15 residues. Germline assignment: CDR1 SGHDT and CDR2 YYEEEE. V dropped 4 bases and J dropped 6 bases, with 17 bases sitting between them. CDR3 DNA: TGTGCCAGCAGCGTAATTGACCTCCGGAGCAATGAGCAGTTCTTC. Its protein is CASSVIDLRSNEQFF.

This clonotype showed up many times. This sequence joins TRBV24-1 and TRBJ1-1, with D unclear. With 9 bases removed from V and 10 bases from J, the gap between germline ends came to 17 bases. Per the germline V gene, CDR1 is KGHDR and CDR2 is SFDVKD. This CDR3 is built from 12 residues. CDR3 sequence: CATARRSVTAFF. The CDR3 DNA is TGTGCCACCGCGCGGAGAAGTGTTACAGCTTTCTTT.

This clonotype was seen more than once but under ten times. This chain links TRBV2 with TRBJ2-5; possibly TRBD2 for D (6 bases). CDR1 is SNHLY and CDR2 is FYNNEI in the germline V gene. The CDR3 has 15 amino acids. V shed 6 bases and J shed 5 bases, with 19 bases lying between them. CDR3 loop: CASSGSGLGWETQYF. CDR3 nucleotides: TGTGCCAGCAGCGGGAGCGGGCTTGGTTGGGAGACCCAGTACTTC.

This clonotype was counted only a few times. The chain combines TRBV12-3 or TRBV12-4 with TRBJ1-1; 8 bases line up with TRBD1. The CDR3 contains 15 residues. The junction had 7 bases not matched to a gene; V was cut back by 7 bases and J by 0 bases. CDR3 residues: CASTKDRVMNTEAFF. For the CDR3, the DNA is TGTGCCAGCACCAAGGACAGGGTAATGAACACTGAAGCTTTCTTT.

In this sample, this clonotype turned up many times. DNA for the CDR3: TGTGCCAGTAGTCCCAGGGGTTTGAACACTGAAGCTTTCTTT. Translation: CASSPRGLNTEAFF. This sequence joins TRBV19 and TRBJ1-1; D may be TRBD1 (6 bases). The V gene's germline CDR1 is LNHDA and CDR2 SQIVND (reference sequence). The CDR3 is made up of 14 amino acids. V shed 5 bases and J shed 0 bases, with 10 bases lying between them.

This clonotype was seen a handful of times. V and J are TRBV12-3 or TRBV12-4 and TRBJ1-1; TRBD1 aligns across 7 bases. V dropped 6 bases and J dropped 4; count of bases not matched to a gene: 8. This CDR3 region has 14 residues. In nucleotides, the CDR3 is TGTGCCAGCAGGACTACAGGGGTTGTCACTGAAGCTTTCTTT. Translation: CASRTTGVVTEAFF.

About this clonotype itself: A much larger clone sits a single nucleotide away, making a read error possible. Here the CDR3 reads CASSFGLSGSGTNVLTF. CDR3 nucleotide sequence: TGTGCCAGCAGCTTTGGTTTATCGGGATCTGGGACCAACGTCCTGACTTTC. V usage is TRBV7-9 and J usage is TRBJ2-6; the D gene is possibly TRBD2 (5 bases). This CDR3 region has 17 residues. Germline V CDR1 and CDR2: SEHNR, FQNEAQ (reference sequence).

This clonotype was seen ten or more times. The chain recombines TRBV4-1 with TRBJ2-2, with 11 bases lining up with TRBD2. V trimming: 5 bases; J trimming: 1 base; junction bases outside the gene matches: 3. The CDR3 extends over 16 amino acids. Germline assignment: CDR1 MGHRA and CDR2 YSYEKL. This CDR3 is CASSKTSGRNTGELFF. The CDR3 nucleotides read TGCGCCAGCAGCAAAACTAGCGGGAGGAACACCGGGGAGCTGTTTTTT.

This clonotype was recorded at least ten times. V and J are TRBV12-3 or TRBV12-4 and TRBJ2-2; D is possibly TRBD2 (6 bases). V lost 2 bases and J 7 bases, leaving 14 bases between the germline ends. The length of the CDR3 is 15 residues. CDR3 region: CASSLILAASGELFF. CDR3 DNA: TGTGCCAGCAGTTTAATATTAGCGGCCAGCGGGGAGCTGTTTTTT.

In its sample, this clonotype was seen many times. The rearrangement joins TRBV10-3 to TRBJ2-6, with D possibly being TRBD2 (5 bases). The CDR3 extends over 16 amino acids. V shed 7 bases and J shed 4 bases, with 17 bases lying between them. Per germline, CDR1 ENHRY and CDR2 SYGVKD. In DNA, the CDR3 is TGTGCCATCACACCGGCGGACTCCTCAGGGGCCAACGTCCTGACTTTC. The encoded protein is CAITPADSSGANVLTF.

The CDR3 here is CASRDGFTDTQYF. The CDR3 DNA reads TGTGCCAGCAGGGACGGTTTCACAGATACGCAGTATTTT. The V gene is TRBV5-4, the J gene TRBJ2-3; D remains ambiguous. V lost 5 bases, J lost 2 bases, and 9 bases lay in between. The CDR3 loop spans 13 amino acids. Per germline, CDR1 SGHNT and CDR2 YYREEE (reference sequence).

The rearrangement joins TRBV9 to TRBJ2-3; D uncertain. Germline CDR1 reads SGDLS; CDR2 reads YYNGEE. This CDR3 comprises 15 residues. V was clipped by 0 bases and J by 3 bases, with 11 bases between them. DNA of the CDR3: TGTGCCAGCAGCGTAGGGGTTGAGTGGACAGATACGCAGTATTTT. This encodes CASSVGVEWTDTQYF.

The chain employs TRBV7-2 and TRBJ1-1; D unresolved. V was shortened by 4 bases and J by 0 bases, with 12 bases between the two germline ends. The CDR3 loop spans 15 amino acids. CDR1 and CDR2 from the germline V gene are SGHTA and FQGNSA. The CDR3 region has the DNA TGTGCCAGCAGCTCGACACAGAACATGAACACTGAAGCTTTCTTT. Its protein product is CASSSTQNMNTEAFF.

Only a few counts were recorded for this clonotype. This chain uses TRBV5-1 with TRBJ2-2, with 7 positions matching TRBD2. CDR3 length: 15 residues. Germline V gene sequence: CDR1 SGHRS, CDR2 YFSETQ. The junction had 7 bases not matched to a gene; V was cut back by 1 base and J by 7 bases. For the CDR3, the DNA is TGCGCCAGCAGCTTGAGGGCGGGAGCCGGCGGGGAGCTGTTTTTT. Protein product: CASSLRAGAGGELFF.

This clonotype was seen repeatedly, ten times or more. This chain connects TRBV7-2 to TRBJ2-3; TRBD2 aligns across 9 bases. The CDR3 extends over 16 amino acids. From germline, CDR1 is SGHTA and CDR2 FQGNSA. V dropped 7 bases and J dropped 2; count of bases not matched to a gene: 10. Here the CDR3 DNA reads TGTGCCAGCACCCTTTATCGCGGGAGGGCCACAGATACGCAGTATTTT. Translated: CASTLYRGRATDTQYF.